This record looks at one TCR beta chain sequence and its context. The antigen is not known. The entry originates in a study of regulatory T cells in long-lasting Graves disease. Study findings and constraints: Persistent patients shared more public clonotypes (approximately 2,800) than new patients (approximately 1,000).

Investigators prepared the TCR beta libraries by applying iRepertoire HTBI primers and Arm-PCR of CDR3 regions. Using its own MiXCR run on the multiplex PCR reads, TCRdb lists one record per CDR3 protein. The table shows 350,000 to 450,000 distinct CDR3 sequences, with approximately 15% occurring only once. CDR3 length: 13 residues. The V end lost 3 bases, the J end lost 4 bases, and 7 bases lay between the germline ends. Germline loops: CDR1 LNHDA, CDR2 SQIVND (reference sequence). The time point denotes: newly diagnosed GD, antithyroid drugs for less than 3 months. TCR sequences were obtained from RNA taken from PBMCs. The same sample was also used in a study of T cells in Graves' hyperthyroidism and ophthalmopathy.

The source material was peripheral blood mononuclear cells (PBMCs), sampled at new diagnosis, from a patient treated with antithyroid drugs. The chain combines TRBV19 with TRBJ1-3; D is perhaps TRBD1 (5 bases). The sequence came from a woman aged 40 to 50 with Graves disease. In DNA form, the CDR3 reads TGTGCCAGTAGTATGGGGGAAGGAAACACCATATATTTT. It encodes CASSMGEGNTIYF.